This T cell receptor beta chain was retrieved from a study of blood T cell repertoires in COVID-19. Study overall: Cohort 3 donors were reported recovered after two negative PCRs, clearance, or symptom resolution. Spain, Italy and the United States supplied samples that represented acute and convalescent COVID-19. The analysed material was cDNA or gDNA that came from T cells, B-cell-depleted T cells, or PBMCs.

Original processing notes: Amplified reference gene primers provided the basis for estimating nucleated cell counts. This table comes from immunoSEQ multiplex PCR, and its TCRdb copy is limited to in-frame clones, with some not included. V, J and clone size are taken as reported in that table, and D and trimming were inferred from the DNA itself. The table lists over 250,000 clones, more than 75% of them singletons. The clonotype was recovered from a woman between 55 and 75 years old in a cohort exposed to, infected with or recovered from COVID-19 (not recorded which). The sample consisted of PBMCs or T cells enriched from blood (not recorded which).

CDR3 loop: CASSAFPSGRAGTQYF. CDR3 in DNA: TGTGCCAGCAGTGCCTTCCCGAGCGGGAGGGCCGGGACCCAGTACTTC. V and J are TRBV28 and TRBJ2-5; 10 bases are shared with TRBD2. V gave up 5 bases and J gave up 7 bases; unmatched junction bases: 13. Germline loops: CDR1 MDHEN, CDR2 SYDVKM. CDR3 length: 16 residues. Full variable domain (missing parts from reference TRBV28 and TRBJ2-5): DVKVTQSSRYLVKRTGEKVFLECVQDMDHENMFWYRQDPGLGLRLIYFSYDVKMKEKGDIPEGYSVSREKKERFSLILESASTNQTSMYLCASSAFPSGRAGTQYFGPGTRLLVL.